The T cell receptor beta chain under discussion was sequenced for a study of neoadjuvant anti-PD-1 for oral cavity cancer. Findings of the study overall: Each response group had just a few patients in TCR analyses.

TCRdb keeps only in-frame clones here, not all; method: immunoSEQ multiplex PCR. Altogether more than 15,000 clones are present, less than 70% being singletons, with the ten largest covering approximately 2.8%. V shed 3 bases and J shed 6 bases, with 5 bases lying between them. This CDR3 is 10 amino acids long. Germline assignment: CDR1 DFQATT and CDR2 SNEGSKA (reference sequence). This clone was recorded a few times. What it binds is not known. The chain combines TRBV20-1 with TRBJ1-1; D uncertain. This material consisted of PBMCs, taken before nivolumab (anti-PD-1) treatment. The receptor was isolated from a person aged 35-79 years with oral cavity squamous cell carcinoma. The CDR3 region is CSASWPEAFF. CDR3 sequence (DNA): TGCAGTGCTAGTTGGCCTGAAGCTTTCTTT.